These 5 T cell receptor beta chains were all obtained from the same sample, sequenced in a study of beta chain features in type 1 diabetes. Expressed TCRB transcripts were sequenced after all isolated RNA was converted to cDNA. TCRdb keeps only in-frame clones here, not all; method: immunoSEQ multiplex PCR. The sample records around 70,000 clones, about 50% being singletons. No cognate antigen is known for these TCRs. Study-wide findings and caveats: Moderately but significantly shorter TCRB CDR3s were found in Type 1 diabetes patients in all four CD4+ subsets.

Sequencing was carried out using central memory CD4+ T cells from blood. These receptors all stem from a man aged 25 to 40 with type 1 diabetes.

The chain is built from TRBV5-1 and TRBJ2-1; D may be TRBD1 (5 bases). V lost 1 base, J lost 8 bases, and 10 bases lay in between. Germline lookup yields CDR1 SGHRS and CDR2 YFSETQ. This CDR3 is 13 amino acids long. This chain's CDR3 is CASSLSRADEQFF. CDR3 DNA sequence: TGCGCCAGCAGCTTGTCCAGGGCGGATGAGCAGTTCTTC.

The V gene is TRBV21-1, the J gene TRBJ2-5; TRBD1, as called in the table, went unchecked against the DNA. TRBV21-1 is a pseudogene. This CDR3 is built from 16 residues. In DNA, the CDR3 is TGTGCCAGCAGCAAAGTATGGAGGACAGTCGAGGAGACCCAGTACTTC. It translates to CASSKVWRTVEETQYF.

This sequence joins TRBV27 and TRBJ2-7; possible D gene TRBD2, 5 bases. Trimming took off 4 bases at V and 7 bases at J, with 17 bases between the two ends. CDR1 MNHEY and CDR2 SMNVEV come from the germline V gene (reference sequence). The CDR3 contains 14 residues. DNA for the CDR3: TGTGCCAGCAGTTCTTATAGAGGGTCTGGGGAGCAGTACTTC. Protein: CASSSYRGSGEQYF.

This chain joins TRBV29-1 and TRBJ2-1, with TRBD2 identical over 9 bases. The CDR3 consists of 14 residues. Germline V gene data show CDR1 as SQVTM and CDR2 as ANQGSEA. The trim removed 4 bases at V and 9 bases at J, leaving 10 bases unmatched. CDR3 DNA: TGCAGCGTTGCGGCGGGAGGGGAAGGGGGTGAGCAGTTCTTC. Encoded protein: CSVAAGGEGGEQFF.

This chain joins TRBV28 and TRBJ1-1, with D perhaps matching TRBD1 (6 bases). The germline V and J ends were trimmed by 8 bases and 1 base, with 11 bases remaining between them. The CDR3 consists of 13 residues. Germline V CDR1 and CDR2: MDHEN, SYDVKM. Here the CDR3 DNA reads TGTGCCAGCGGTGTGGGGGCGAACACTGAAGCTTTCTTT. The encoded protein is CASGVGANTEAFF. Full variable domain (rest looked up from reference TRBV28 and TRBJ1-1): DVKVTQSSRYLVKRTGEKVFLECVQDMDHENMFWYRQDPGLGLRLIYFSYDVKMKEKGDIPEGYSVSREKKERFSLILESASTNQTSMYLCASGVGANTEAFFGQGTRLTVV.